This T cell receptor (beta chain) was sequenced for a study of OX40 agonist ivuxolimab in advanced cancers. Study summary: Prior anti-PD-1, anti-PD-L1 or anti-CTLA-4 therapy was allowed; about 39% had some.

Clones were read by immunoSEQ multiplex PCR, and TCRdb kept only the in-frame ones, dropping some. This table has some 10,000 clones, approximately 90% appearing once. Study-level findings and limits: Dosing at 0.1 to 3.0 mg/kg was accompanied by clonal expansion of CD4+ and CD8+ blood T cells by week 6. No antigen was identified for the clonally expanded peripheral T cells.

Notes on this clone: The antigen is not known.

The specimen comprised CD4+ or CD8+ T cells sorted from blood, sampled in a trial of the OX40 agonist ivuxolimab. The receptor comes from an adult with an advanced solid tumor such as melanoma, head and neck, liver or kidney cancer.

CDR3 amino acids: CASNTGVGDTQYF. In nucleotides, the CDR3 is TGTGCCAGTAACACAGGGGTAGGGGATACGCAGTATTTT. The chain combines TRBV9 with TRBJ2-3; 7 bases are shared with TRBD1. Losses at the gene ends were 8 bases for V and 6 bases for J; bases not matched to a gene: 9. The CDR3 covers 13 residues. Germline V gene sequence: CDR1 SGDLS, CDR2 YYNGEE.